This TCR beta chain was profiled in a study of early T cells in non-severe SARS-CoV-2 infection. Study information: Alpha and beta chains were unpaired, from unsorted whole-blood bulk RNA. Study-level results: Database matching using VDJdb favored anti-spike CD8 responses, with private and CD4 specificities left missing.

CDR1 is SGHAT and CDR2 is FQDESV in the germline V gene (reference sequence). V shed 4 bases, J shed 3 bases, and the junction held 6 bases outside the gene matches. The CDR3 sequence is 15 residues long. As to this clonotype: The antigen remains unidentified.

Individual cDNA molecules received unique molecular identifiers during library preparation. Via MiXCR, TCRdb re-called the 5' RACE reads, giving one row per CDR3 protein. The table shows approximately 32,000 distinct CDR3 sequences, with roughly 7% occurring only once. The J gene is TRBJ2-3, the V gene TRBV11-1; 8 nucleotides line up with TRBD1. The sequencing sample was made of whole blood. The receptor was derived from an adult who was a healthcare worker with PCR-confirmed SARS-CoV-2 infection or an uninfected control (not recorded which). The CDR3 bases are TGTGCCAGCAGCTCCCAGGGGGCGCGTACAGATACGCAGTATTTT. It codes for CASSSQGARTDTQYF. Complete variable domain (other parts from reference TRBV11-1 and TRBJ2-3): EAEVAQSPRYKITEKSQAVAFWCDPISGHATLYWYRQILGQGPELLVQFQDESVVDDSQLPKDRFSAERLKGVDSTLKIQPAELGDSAMYLCASSSQGARTDTQYFGPGTRLTVL.